Following are 16 T cell receptor beta chains from one sample sequenced in a study of cytomegalovirus exposure and HLA in healthy donors. Repertoires were generated with immunoSEQ multiplex PCR, while TCRdb's copy carries only in-frame clones and drops some. This table has some 140,000 clones, approximately 84% appearing once. Sequenced material: PBMCs. These receptors were collected from a young woman in good health and CMV-seronegative.

The rearrangement joins TRBV28 to TRBJ1-5; 10 nucleotides agree with TRBD1. J gave up 6 bases and V 5 bases, and 16 bases lay outside the gene matches. CDR1 and CDR2 (germline): MDHEN, SYDVKM. The CDR3 is 18 amino acids. CDR3 bases: TGTGCCAGCAGTCCACGCCCGGGACAGGGGACTGGAGGTCAGCCCCAGCATTTT. It yields the protein CASSPRPGQGTGGQPQHF.

The chain recombines TRBV2 with TRBJ1-1; possibly TRBD1 for D (6 bases). V was shortened by 6 bases and J by 0 bases, with 11 bases between the two germline ends. Germline V gene data show CDR1 as SNHLY and CDR2 as FYNNEI. This CDR3 has 14 residues. The CDR3 sequence is CASRQGRMNTEAFF. The CDR3 DNA follows: TGTGCCAGCAGACAGGGAAGAATGAACACTGAAGCTTTCTTT. Combining the CDR3 with reference TRBV2 and TRBJ1-1 gives the whole variable domain EPEVTQTPSHQVTQMGQEVILRCVPISNHLYFYWYRQILGQKVEFLVSFYNNEISEKSEIFDDQFSVERPDGSNFTLKIRSTKLEDSAMYFCASRQGRMNTEAFFGQGTRLTVV.

The V gene is TRBV14, the J gene TRBJ1-2, with TRBD1 matching 7 bases. Germline CDR1 reads SGHDN; CDR2 reads FVKESK. V dropped 3 bases and J dropped 4; count of bases not matched to a gene: 5. This CDR3 has 14 amino acids. CDR3 nucleotides: TGTGCCAGCAGCCAGAGACAGGGAATCTATGGCTACACCTTC. Translation: CASSQRQGIYGYTF.

This clone was observed a few times. V gene TRBV7-2 combines with J gene TRBJ1-2; possible D gene TRBD1, 6 bases. Germline values: CDR1 SGHTA, CDR2 FQGNSA. The CDR3 totals 12 residues. Trimming shortened V by 1 base and J by 8 bases, and 8 bases separated the two germline ends. CDR3 DNA: TGTGCCAGCAGCTTAGACAGGGTCGGCTACACCTTC. This sequence encodes CASSLDRVGYTF.

The genes are TRBV5-4 and TRBJ1-1, with no clear D. This CDR3 comprises 12 residues. Germline CDR1 SGHNT, CDR2 YYREEE (reference sequence). V shed 6 bases and J shed 6 bases, with 12 bases lying between them. In DNA form, the CDR3 reads TGTGCCAGCACAGGTGTTGGCGCTGAAGCTTTCTTT. Its translation is CASTGVGAEAFF. Supplemented by reference TRBV5-4 and TRBJ1-1, the full variable domain reads ETGVTQSPTHLIKTRGQQVTLRCSSQSGHNTVSWYQQALGQGPQFIFQYYREEENGRGNFPPRFSGLQFPNYSSELNVNALELDDSALYLCASTGVGAEAFFGQGTRLTVV.

V and J are TRBV29-1 and TRBJ2-1; possible D gene TRBD2, 5 bases. This CDR3 comprises 15 residues. The V end was cut by 3 bases, the J end by 2 bases, with 14 bases between. Germline values: CDR1 SQVTM, CDR2 ANQGSEA. CDR3 nucleotides: TGCAGCGTTGACTCGGGAAGGGTGGCCTACAATGAGCAGTTCTTC. Encoded protein: CSVDSGRVAYNEQFF.

This clone was counted a single time. The V gene is TRBV19, the J gene TRBJ1-2, with a possible D match to TRBD1 (5 bases). This CDR3 is 15 amino acids long. Germline-derived CDR1 and CDR2 are LNHDA and SQIVND (reference sequence). V was shortened by 1 base and J by 3 bases, with 12 bases between the two germline ends. The CDR3 is CASSIGGAGDYGYTF. The CDR3 DNA reads TGTGCCAGTAGTATAGGTGGGGCTGGAGACTATGGCTACACCTTC.

The chain recombines TRBV2 with TRBJ1-6; the D gene is possibly TRBD1 (6 bases). The CDR3 loop spans 14 amino acids. Per germline, CDR1 SNHLY and CDR2 FYNNEI. The ends were cut back, 11 bases at V and 2 bases at J, with 13 bases in the middle. The CDR3 DNA sequence: TGTGCCGGTACGGACAGTCCCTATAATTCACCCCTCCACTTT. Translating gives CAGTDSPYNSPLHF.

The rearrangement links TRBV18 to TRBJ1-1, with TRBD1 identical over 12 bases. Germline V gene sequence: CDR1 KGHSH, CDR2 LQKENI. After removal of 4 bases from V and 7 bases from J, the junction contained 13 bases not matched to a gene. CDR3 length: 17 residues. For the CDR3, the DNA is TGTGCCAGCTCACAGACCCTTGGGACAGGGGGCTTCGGTGAAGCTTTCTTT. It specifies CASSQTLGTGGFGEAFF.

The gene calls are TRBV27 and TRBJ2-7; TRBD1 matches 10 bases. V trimming: 2 bases; J trimming: 1 base; junction bases outside the gene matches: 8. Germline values: CDR1 MNHEY, CDR2 SMNVEV (reference sequence). CDR3 length: 17 amino acids. Here the CDR3 reads CASSLKYPGQGSYEQYF. Written as DNA, the CDR3 is TGTGCCAGCAGTTTAAAATATCCGGGACAGGGGTCCTACGAGCAGTACTTC.

The chain couples TRBV6-5 to TRBJ1-3; possible D gene TRBD1, 5 bases. The CDR3 runs to 15 residues. The V gene lost 6 bases and the J gene lost 2 bases, with 14 bases spanning the gap. In germline, CDR1 is MNHEY, CDR2 SVGAGI. Here the CDR3 reads CASSPGRGTGNTIYF. The CDR3 DNA sequence: TGTGCCAGCAGCCCCGGACGGGGGACTGGAAACACCATATATTTT.

This rearrangement joins TRBV18 to TRBJ1-4; 7 bases agree with TRBD1. This CDR3 has 18 residues. J gave up 0 bases and V 3 bases, and 10 bases lay outside the gene matches. Germline-derived CDR1 and CDR2 are KGHSH and LQKENI. CDR3 bases: TGTGCCAGCTCACCTACGGGCAGGGGGACCGCAACTAATGAAAAACTGTTTTTT. Protein: CASSPTGRGTATNEKLFF.

This sequence joins TRBV7-8 and TRBJ1-2, with 11 bases lining up with TRBD1. CDR1 and CDR2 (germline): SGHVS, FQNEAQ. Trimming at V came to 4 bases and at J to 1 base, leaving 2 bases not matched to a gene. This CDR3 region has 15 residues. The CDR3 region has the DNA TGTGCCAGCAGCTACGGGACAGGGGGTAACTATGGCTACACCTTC. It is translated as CASSYGTGGNYGYTF.

This clone was picked up one time. The chain combines TRBV5-4 with TRBJ2-5, with 8 bases lining up with TRBD1. Germline CDR1 is SGHNT and CDR2 is YYREEE (reference sequence). The CDR3 spans 15 residues. V lost 1 base to trimming and J lost 4 bases; unmatched junction nucleotides: 6. The DNA for the CDR3 is TGTGCCAGCAGCTTGAGGCCAGGGGGCAGAGAGACCCAGTACTTC. Translation: CASSLRPGGRETQYF. The full variable domain, with the rest looked up from reference TRBV5-4 and TRBJ2-5, is ETGVTQSPTHLIKTRGQQVTLRCSSQSGHNTVSWYQQALGQGPQFIFQYYREEENGRGNFPPRFSGLQFPNYSSELNVNALELDDSALYLCASSLRPGGRETQYFGPGTRLLVL.

In its sample, this clone was seen a few times. The V call is TRBV28, the J call TRBJ1-6; no clear D. From germline, CDR1 is MDHEN and CDR2 SYDVKM. This CDR3 comprises 13 residues. Trimming shortened V by 6 bases and J by 2 bases, and 5 bases separated the two germline ends. The CDR3 loop is CASRGTYNSPLHF. For the CDR3, the DNA is TGTGCCAGCAGGGGCACCTATAATTCACCCCTCCACTTT. The full variable domain, rest sourced from reference TRBV28 and TRBJ1-6, is DVKVTQSSRYLVKRTGEKVFLECVQDMDHENMFWYRQDPGLGLRLIYFSYDVKMKEKGDIPEGYSVSREKKERFSLILESASTNQTSMYLCASRGTYNSPLHFGNGTRLTVT.

The genes are TRBV7-2 and TRBJ2-3; no firm D call. The V and J ends lost 8 bases and 6 bases respectively, with 12 bases between them. Germline CDR1 reads SGHTA; CDR2 reads FQGNSA. The CDR3 is made up of 12 amino acids. CDR3 region: CASSKYSDTQYF. DNA of the CDR3: TGTGCCAGCTCCAAGTACAGCGATACGCAGTATTTT. Full variable domain (missing parts from reference TRBV7-2 and TRBJ2-3): GAGVSQSPSNKVTEKGKDVELRCDPISGHTALYWYRQSLGQGLEFLIYFQGNSAPDKSGLPSDRFSAERTGGSVSTLTIQRTQQEDSAVYLCASSKYSDTQYFGPGTRLTVL.